Below are 24 T cell receptor beta chains sequenced from a single sample in a study of blood T cell repertoires in COVID-19. The assay was immunoSEQ multiplex PCR, and TCRdb's table has in-frame clones only and misses some. The repertoire holds some 200,000 clones, with roughly nine tenths as singletons. The material sequenced was peripheral blood. The receptors stem from a man between 70 and 80 years old with acute or convalescent COVID-19.

The chain recombines TRBV18 with TRBJ1-5; 7 nucleotides align to TRBD1. V was clipped by 3 bases and J by 0 bases; unmatched bases: 5. CDR3 length: 16 amino acids. Looked up from germline, CDR1 is KGHSH and CDR2 is LQKENI. The CDR3 loop is CASSPQQGYSNQPQHF. The CDR3 DNA reads TGTGCCAGCTCACCGCAACAGGGGTATAGCAATCAGCCCCAGCATTTT.

The CDR3 DNA sequence: TGTGCCAGCAGCCCATCCGGGACAGGGGTAAATGAGCAGTTCTTC. This codes for CASSPSGTGVNEQFF. The rearrangement links TRBV7-9 to TRBJ2-1; 10 bases are a match to TRBD1. The V and J ends lost 5 bases and 7 bases, in that order; junction bases with no gene match: 8. From germline, CDR1 is SEHNR and CDR2 FQNEAQ (reference sequence). This CDR3 is 15 amino acids long.

The rearrangement links TRBV7-2 to TRBJ2-1, with D possibly being TRBD2 (6 bases). CDR3 size: 13 residues. V lost 3 bases, J lost 10 bases, and 13 bases lay in between. The germline V gene encodes CDR1 SGHTA and CDR2 FQGNSA. Here the CDR3 reads CASSFSREGEQFF. As DNA, the CDR3 is TGTGCCAGCAGCTTTTCGCGGGAAGGGGAGCAGTTCTTC.

This clone was counted a single time. V usage is TRBV30 and J usage is TRBJ1-5; the match to TRBD1 covers 10 bases. The V gene end was trimmed by 0 bases and the J gene end by 3 bases; junction bases not matched to a gene: 2. Germline-derived CDR1 and CDR2 are GTSNPN and SVGIG (reference sequence). The CDR3 has 15 residues. CDR3 sequence (DNA): TGTGCCTGGAGTGTGGGACAGGGGCCCAATCAGCCCCAGCATTTT. It encodes CAWSVGQGPNQPQHF.

This clone occurred once. This chain joins TRBV28 and TRBJ1-1; no definite D call. V was pared by 5 bases and J by 4 bases, with 8 bases between. Germline V lookup: CDR1 MDHEN, CDR2 SYDVKM. There are 12 residues in the CDR3. CDR3 nucleotide sequence: TGTGCCAGCAGTCCCTACCCCACTGAAGCTTTCTTT. Its protein is CASSPYPTEAFF.

The table lists this clone with a count of one. The chain combines TRBV3-1 (or the pseudogene TRBV3-2) with TRBJ1-2; TRBD1 might be the D (5 bases). CDR3 length: 14 residues. The V end lost 0 bases, the J end lost 6 bases, and 11 bases lay between the germline ends. Germline V gives CDR1 LGHDT, CDR2 YNNKEL (reference sequence). CDR3 protein: CASSQEGGIDGYTF. The CDR3 bases are TGTGCCAGCAGCCAAGAGGGGGGAATTGATGGCTACACCTTC.

The rearrangement links TRBV15 to TRBJ2-3; 10 nucleotides align to TRBD1. The V gene end was trimmed by 0 bases and the J gene end by 4 bases; junction bases not matched to a gene: 4. The V gene's germline CDR1 is LNHNV and CDR2 YYDKDF (reference sequence). This CDR3 is 16 amino acids long. The DNA for the CDR3 is TGTGCCACCAGCAGAGATTTGGGACAGGGGTCAGATACGCAGTATTTT. Its translation: CATSRDLGQGSDTQYF.

This chain joins TRBV2 and TRBJ2-7; unclear D gene. The germline V and J ends were trimmed by 4 bases and 0 bases, with 4 bases remaining between them. Germline CDR1 is SNHLY and CDR2 is FYNNEI. The CDR3 consists of 12 residues. In DNA form, the CDR3 reads TGTGCCAGCAGTGCATTCTCCTACGAGCAGTACTTC. This gives the protein CASSAFSYEQYF.

The J gene is TRBJ2-1, the V gene TRBV7-3; 7 positions match TRBD2. The trim removed 2 bases at V and 3 bases at J, leaving 19 bases unmatched. The CDR3 spans 20 residues. CDR1 is SGHTA, CDR2 FQGTGA, per germline. This CDR3 is CASSLDPGIRPAGIYNEQFF. DNA for the CDR3: TGTGCCAGCAGCTTAGATCCCGGTATCCGGCCAGCGGGGATCTACAATGAGCAGTTCTTC.

The rearrangement uses TRBV9 and TRBJ1-4; D perhaps matches TRBD1 (6 bases). Germline-derived CDR1 and CDR2 are SGDLS and YYNGEE. The length of the CDR3 is 14 residues. The germline V and J ends were trimmed by 3 bases and 4 bases, with 10 bases remaining between them. The chain's CDR3 is CASSAGQYNEKLFF. The DNA for the CDR3 is TGTGCCAGCAGCGCCGGACAGTATAATGAAAAACTGTTTTTT.

The gene calls are TRBV5-6 and TRBJ2-3; the D gene is possibly TRBD1 (5 bases). The germline CDR1 and CDR2 sequences are SGHDT and YYEEEE. This CDR3 comprises 16 residues. The germline V and J ends were trimmed by 0 bases and 6 bases, with 17 bases remaining between them. CDR3 DNA sequence: TGTGCCAGCAGCTTGGGGGGCCCCCAATTTGGCGATACGCAGTATTTT. Amino acids: CASSLGGPQFGDTQYF.

This clone was seen a handful of times. The chain is built from TRBV29-1 and TRBJ2-5, with 8 bases that match TRBD2. The ends lost 4 bases at V and 4 bases at J; junction bases unmatched: 23. Germline loops: CDR1 SQVTM, CDR2 ANQGSEA. The CDR3 has 19 amino acids. The DNA of the CDR3 is TGCAGCGTTGTGGGGACACCTTCTAGCGGGCCGCTTCCCCGAGAGACCCAGTACTTC. Its protein product is CSVVGTPSSGPLPRETQYF.

The chain carries TRBV19 and TRBJ1-2, with a possible D match to TRBD1 (5 bases). V was pared by 10 bases and J by 5 bases, with 5 bases between. Germline loops: CDR1 LNHDA, CDR2 SQIVND (reference sequence). The CDR3 is 9 amino acids. The CDR3 sequence: CATGYGYTF. The CDR3 region has the DNA TGTGCCACAGGGTATGGCTACACCTTC.

The chain employs TRBV11-2 and TRBJ2-7, with TRBD1 matching over 8 bases. From germline, CDR1 is SGHAT and CDR2 FQNNGV. The CDR3 has 13 residues. The V and J ends lost 5 bases and 4 bases, in that order; junction bases with no gene match: 4. The CDR3 spells CASSVDRAYEQYF. CDR3 in DNA: TGTGCCAGCAGCGTGGACAGGGCGTACGAGCAGTACTTC.

The chain employs TRBV11-3 and TRBJ2-1, with 7 bases that match TRBD1. In germline, CDR1 is SGHNT, CDR2 YENEEA. This CDR3 spans 16 amino acids. V was pared by 5 bases and J by 0 bases, with 7 bases of the junction left unmatched. CDR3 nucleotides: TGTGCCAGCAGCCCACTGGGACAGAGCTCCTACAATGAGCAGTTCTTC. This gives the protein CASSPLGQSSYNEQFF.

The chain uses TRBV27 and TRBJ2-2; 7 nucleotides line up with TRBD2. The CDR3 covers 14 residues. Trimming cost V 6 bases and J 9 bases; bases outside gene matches: 10. Germline lookup yields CDR1 MNHEY and CDR2 SMNVEV (reference sequence). This chain's CDR3 is CASRAGAGSRELFF. The CDR3, as DNA: TGTGCCAGCAGGGCGGGAGCGGGCAGTCGGGAGCTGTTTTTT.

The chain employs TRBV12-3 or TRBV12-4 and TRBJ1-5; TRBD1 aligns across 7 bases. After removal of 6 bases from V and 5 bases from J, the junction contained 4 bases not matched to a gene. The CDR3 runs 13 residues. As DNA, the CDR3 is TGTGCCAGCAGAGGGACAGCCTATCAGCCCCAGCATTTT. The encoded protein is CASRGTAYQPQHF.

This sequence joins TRBV3-1 (or the pseudogene TRBV3-2) and TRBJ1-5, with D perhaps matching TRBD1 (6 bases). Germline lookup yields CDR1 LGHDT and CDR2 YNNKEL (reference sequence). This CDR3 is built from 13 residues. Trimming removed 3 bases from V and 9 bases from J, with 12 bases in between. CDR3 nucleotides: TGTGCCAGCAGCCATCAGGGGAGAGGGCCCCAGCATTTT. This codes for CASSHQGRGPQHF.

The gene calls are TRBV5-1 and TRBJ2-2, with 7 bases identical to TRBD1. The germline CDR1 and CDR2 sequences are SGHRS and YFSETQ. Unmatched junction bases numbered 4, after V lost 8 bases and J lost 0 bases. The CDR3 runs 14 residues. In nucleotides, the CDR3 is TGCGCCAGACCGACAGGGCCGAACACCGGGGAGCTGTTTTTT. Protein product: CARPTGPNTGELFF.

V is TRBV5-1 and J is TRBJ2-3; 7 nucleotides agree with TRBD1. CDR1 SGHRS and CDR2 YFSETQ come from the germline V gene. The CDR3 loop spans 15 amino acids. J lost 2 bases, V lost 4 bases, and 7 bases had no gene match. In DNA, the CDR3 is TGCGCCAGCAGCCGGGAAGGGGGCCCCACAGATACGCAGTATTTT. It translates to CASSREGGPTDTQYF.

The chain employs TRBV6-5 and TRBJ2-1, with 11 bases identical to TRBD2. This CDR3 is built from 15 residues. J gave up 7 bases and V 8 bases, and 10 bases lay outside the gene matches. In germline, CDR1 is MNHEY, CDR2 SVGAGI. The CDR3 bases are TGTGCCAGCTTGTCCACTAGCGGGAGTTGGAATGAGCAGTTCTTC. This encodes CASLSTSGSWNEQFF.

The chain carries TRBV11-2 and TRBJ1-2; D gene ambiguous. The germline V gene has CDR1 SGHAT and CDR2 FQNNGV. The CDR3 runs to 12 residues. V dropped 7 bases and J dropped 8 bases, with 14 bases sitting between them. The DNA for the CDR3 is TGTGCCAGCAAATCCGGCGGGGTAGGCTACACCTTC. This translates into CASKSGGVGYTF.

This clone rates as medium-sized. The chain links TRBV30 to TRBJ1-5; unclear D gene. CDR3 length: 16 residues. Trimming removed 2 bases from V and 4 bases from J, with 18 bases in between. Germline values: CDR1 GTSNPN, CDR2 SVGIG (reference sequence). The CDR3 nucleotides are TGTGCCTGGAGTCCCATAGGAGTATCTGGGAATCAGCCCCAGCATTTT. This gives the protein CAWSPIGVSGNQPQHF.

The chain employs TRBV6-5 and TRBJ1-2, with TRBD1 matching 7 bases. In germline, CDR1 is MNHEY, CDR2 SVGAGI. This CDR3 spans 13 amino acids. Trimming cost V 2 bases and J 6 bases; bases outside gene matches: 3. This CDR3 reads CASSYRQGHGYTF. Written as DNA, the CDR3 is TGTGCCAGCAGTTACAGACAGGGACATGGCTACACCTTC.